The clone carrying this T cell receptor beta chain has only a few counts. Its antigen is as yet unknown. About 10^5 TCR templates per sample were sequenced. TCRdb's copy holds only in-frame clones and misses some; the assay was immunoSEQ multiplex PCR. The repertoire holds roughly 100,000 clones, with roughly 93% as singletons. This sample is part of a study of siplizumab effects on memory and regulatory T cells. Study-wide points: Alloreactive CD4+ clones that could be mapped were on average 68.8% Treg-derived with siplizumab, against 25% to 30% in controls. No naive or memory phenotype could be assigned to roughly 80-96% of proliferating clones. Memory T cells appeared less diverse than naive cells, which seemed to contribute substantially to alloresponse.

The CDR3 sequence is 10 residues long. CDR1 MGHDK and CDR2 SYGVNS come from the germline V gene. The germline V and J ends were trimmed by 3 bases and 11 bases, with 7 bases remaining between them. This rearrangement joins TRBV25-1 to TRBJ1-1; no definite D call. The sequenced material came from CD8+ T cells sorted from blood. The clonotype was recovered from a human donor in good health. This CDR3 is CASSDFVAFF. The CDR3 region has the DNA TGTGCCAGCAGTGATTTCGTGGCTTTCTTT.